Listed here are 20 T cell receptor beta chains from one sample, sequenced in a study of Graves' ophthalmopathy and Graves' hyperthyroidism. Amplification targeted the TCR beta CDR3 regions, with RNA transcripts as the source material. Following a first-round RT-PCR that used HTBI primers, a second-round multiplex PCR was carried out. Via MiXCR, TCRdb re-called the multiplex PCR reads, giving one row per CDR3 protein. The sample consists of about 590,000 distinct CDR3 sequences, about 35% of them appearing once. Sequencing used peripheral blood or thyroid tissue (not recorded which). These receptors originate from an adult man with Graves' hyperthyroidism.

This clonotype was recorded at least ten times. This sequence joins TRBV29-1 and TRBJ1-2; possibly TRBD1 for D (5 bases). The CDR3 extends over 17 amino acids. Germline assignment: CDR1 SQVTM and CDR2 ANQGSEA. V gave up 5 bases and J gave up 0 bases, with 22 bases separating them. The CDR3 here is CSVPNRRDSFANYGYTF. The CDR3 DNA reads TGCAGCGTTCCCAATCGCCGCGACAGCTTCGCTAACTATGGCTACACCTTC.

This clonotype showed up many times. The chain combines TRBV7-9 with TRBJ1-3; D is possibly TRBD1 (5 bases). Germline V gives CDR1 SEHNR, CDR2 FQNEAQ (reference sequence). This CDR3 contains 13 residues. V lost 5 bases to trimming and J lost 5 bases, with 10 bases between them. The CDR3 is CASSPTDRNTIYF. The CDR3 DNA sequence: TGTGCCAGCAGCCCGACAGATAGAAACACCATATATTTT.

This chain connects TRBV6-6 to TRBJ2-5; TRBD1 might be the D (5 bases). Germline lookup yields CDR1 MNHNY and CDR2 SVGAGI (reference sequence). The V end lost 5 bases, the J end lost 3 bases, and 13 bases lay between the germline ends. The CDR3 contains 14 residues. This chain's CDR3 is CASSHAVREETQYF. The CDR3 coding sequence is TGTGCCAGCAGTCACGCCGTCAGGGAAGAGACCCAGTACTTC.

The chain has TRBV20-1 and TRBJ1-1; tentative D call: TRBD1 (6 bases). There are 12 residues in the CDR3. V was shortened by 5 bases and J by 11 bases, with 18 bases between the two germline ends. Germline V CDR1 and CDR2: DFQATT, SNEGSKA (reference sequence). This CDR3 is CSAPKGGERAFF. The CDR3 nucleotides are TGCAGTGCTCCTAAGGGGGGGGAGCGGGCTTTCTTT.

The chain couples TRBV15 to TRBJ1-5; TRBD1 matches 8 bases. CDR3 size: 16 residues. Germline V lookup: CDR1 LNHNV, CDR2 YYDKDF (reference sequence). The ends lost 2 bases at V and 2 bases at J; junction bases unmatched: 5. The CDR3 nucleotides read TGTGCCACCAGCAGACCAGGACAGGGAGGCAATCAGCCCCAGCATTTT. It yields the protein CATSRPGQGGNQPQHF.

The rearrangement joins TRBV24-1 to TRBJ2-3, with a tentative D call TRBD1 (6 bases). The germline V and J ends were trimmed by 7 bases and 4 bases, with 17 bases remaining between them. The CDR3 extends over 15 amino acids. Germline V gene data show CDR1 as KGHDR and CDR2 as SFDVKD. In DNA form, the CDR3 reads TGTGCCACCAGCGGCGGTTTGGGGGCGTCAGATACGCAGTATTTT. Translated, it gives CATSGGLGASDTQYF.

This clonotype has ten or more counts. V is TRBV24-1 and J is TRBJ1-5; D unresolved. This CDR3 has 12 amino acids. The V gene lost 3 bases and the J gene lost 5 bases, with 4 bases spanning the gap. Germline CDR1 is KGHDR and CDR2 is SFDVKD. CDR3 residues: CATSDEYQPQHF. CDR3 bases: TGTGCCACCAGTGATGAGTATCAGCCCCAGCATTTT.

This clonotype appeared a few times. The CDR3: CSVEQGESYEQYF. CDR3 in DNA: TGCAGCGTTGAACAGGGGGAGTCCTACGAGCAGTACTTC. This sequence joins TRBV29-1 and TRBJ2-7; 7 bases match TRBD1. The length of the CDR3 is 13 residues. Germline V lookup: CDR1 SQVTM, CDR2 ANQGSEA. After removal of 2 bases from V and 1 base from J, the junction contained 2 bases not matched to a gene.

V and J are TRBV29-1 and TRBJ1-3; D ambiguous. The V end was cut by 6 bases, the J end by 0 bases, with 9 bases between. The CDR3 is 13 amino acids. Germline V gene lookup returns CDR1 SQVTM and CDR2 ANQGSEA. The CDR3 region is CSVGPSSGNTIYF. CDR3 coding DNA: TGCAGCGTAGGTCCGAGCTCTGGAAACACCATATATTTT.

This clonotype was recorded a few times. V usage is TRBV5-1 and J usage is TRBJ2-6, with TRBD1 matching over 8 bases. CDR1 is SGHRS, CDR2 YFSETQ, per germline. Trimming at V came to 0 bases and at J to 2 bases, leaving 1 base not matched to a gene. The CDR3 runs to 16 residues. CDR3 in DNA: TGCGCCAGCAGCTTGGTGACAGGGGCTGGGGCCAACGTCCTGACTTTC. It codes for CASSLVTGAGANVLTF.

This clonotype has at least ten counts. The chain is built from TRBV5-4 and TRBJ1-5; no firm D call. V was cut by 0 bases and J by 7 bases, with 14 bases left in between. The germline V gene encodes CDR1 SGHNT and CDR2 YYREEE (reference sequence). This CDR3 has 15 amino acids. The CDR3 reads CASSLGGSLKQPQHF. Written as DNA, the CDR3 is TGTGCCAGCAGCTTGGGTGGCAGCCTCAAACAGCCCCAGCATTTT.

This chain joins TRBV12-3 or TRBV12-4 and TRBJ2-2; 12 nucleotides align to TRBD2. The CDR3 has 15 residues. Trimming took 3 bases from V and 6 from J; bases not matched to a gene: 2. CDR3: CASSFPSGRAGELFF. The CDR3, as DNA: TGTGCCAGCAGTTTTCCTAGCGGGAGGGCCGGGGAGCTGTTTTTT.

Of note for this clonotype: A much bigger clone sits one base away, suggesting this may be a read error. This chain uses TRBV9 with TRBJ2-5; possible D gene TRBD1, 6 bases. V was cut by 4 bases and J by 3 bases, with 16 bases left in between. CDR1 SGDLS and CDR2 YYNGEE come from the germline V gene. This CDR3 is built from 15 residues. CDR3 residues: CASSSWGRLEETQYF. The CDR3 DNA reads as TGTGCCAGCAGCTCCTGGGGGCGTTTGGAAGAGACCCAGTACTTC.

V and J are TRBV7-8 and TRBJ2-5; TRBD1 agrees at 11 bases. The CDR3 sequence is 15 residues long. The V gene end was trimmed by 6 bases and the J gene end by 4 bases; junction bases not matched to a gene: 7. Germline loops: CDR1 SGHVS, CDR2 FQNEAQ. In nucleotides, the CDR3 is TGTGCCAGCAGACCGGACAGGGGGCGCCCAGAGACCCAGTACTTC. This translates into CASRPDRGRPETQYF.

The chain recombines TRBV5-4 with TRBJ1-1, with D possibly being TRBD1 (5 bases). Deletions cut 3 bases from V and 7 bases from J, with 10 bases between. The CDR3 is 12 residues long. From germline, CDR1 is SGHNT and CDR2 YYREEE (reference sequence). The chain's CDR3 is CASSSQGDEAFF. The DNA of the CDR3 is TGTGCCAGCAGCTCGCAGGGAGATGAAGCTTTCTTT.

This clonotype was counted ten times or more. The chain combines TRBV7-2 with TRBJ1-6; the D gene is possibly TRBD1 (6 bases). Trimming stripped 2 bases from V and 9 bases from J, with 11 bases between. This CDR3 contains 14 residues. Per the germline V gene, CDR1 is SGHTA and CDR2 is FQGNSA. The CDR3 sequence: CASSLLGGGSPLHF. The CDR3 nucleotides read TGTGCCAGCAGCTTATTGGGGGGCGGTTCACCCCTCCACTTT.

Only one count was recorded for this clonotype. The conserved closing phenylalanine or tryptophan is absent in this CDR3, likely reflecting a read error. The genes are TRBV10-3 and TRBJ1-5; possibly TRBD1 for D (5 bases). The CDR3 spans 15 residues. Germline assignment: CDR1 ENHRY and CDR2 SYGVKD. V was shortened by 6 bases and J by 4 bases, with 16 bases between the two germline ends. The CDR3 sequence: CAIRAGTKSNQPQHS. The CDR3, as DNA: TGTGCCATCAGAGCCGGGACGAAGTCGAATCAGCCCCAGCATTCT.

The chain recombines TRBV25-1 with TRBJ1-1, with D perhaps matching TRBD1 (6 bases). CDR3 size: 14 residues. V lost 6 bases, J lost 2 bases, and 13 bases lay in between. CDR1 is MGHDK and CDR2 is SYGVNS in the germline V gene. The chain's CDR3 is CASREGGDNTEAFF. Here the CDR3 DNA reads TGTGCCAGCAGGGAGGGGGGCGATAACACTGAAGCTTTCTTT.

This clonotype was counted between two and nine times. V is TRBV29-1 and J is TRBJ1-1; D gene ambiguous. Germline CDR1 is SQVTM and CDR2 is ANQGSEA. Trimming cost V 4 bases and J 1 base, with 10 bases left between them. The CDR3 consists of 13 residues. CDR3 residues: CSVGVGQNTEAFF. CDR3 bases: TGCAGCGTTGGAGTCGGCCAGAACACTGAAGCTTTCTTT.

This clonotype was seen many times. This rearrangement joins TRBV20-1 to TRBJ1-1, with a tentative D call TRBD1 (6 bases). CDR3 length: 15 residues. Germline assignment: CDR1 DFQATT and CDR2 SNEGSKA (reference sequence). The germline V and J ends were trimmed by 1 base and 0 bases, with 12 bases remaining between them. CDR3 sequence reads: CSARGGGELNTEAFF. The CDR3 nucleotides are TGCAGTGCTAGAGGAGGGGGGGAGTTGAACACTGAAGCTTTCTTT.